Listed below are T cell receptor beta chains from one sample, sequenced in a study of identical twins. TCRdb recomputed calls from the 5' RACE reads with MiXCR, one row per CDR3 protein. The repertoire has about 450,000 distinct CDR3 sequences, roughly 20% of them found once; the top ten carry 12%. Input material: naive T cells sorted from blood. These receptors were taken from a man aged 50 to 60 in good health. CDR3s leave out the opening cysteine and the closing phenylalanine or tryptophan. Part of the rows lack a size; the others show once, few, many or a class for expanded clones.

clone size	V gene	CDR3 protein
many	TRBV4-1	ASSQAIENEQF
many	TRBV12-3/TRBV12-4	ASSLSTANTGELF
few	TRBV11-1	ASSRGQDSSYEQY
.	TRBV10-3	AISEGPREGYGYT
few	TRBV20-1	SARDLGSVAQH
few	TRBV25-1	ASSDLLAGRYNEQF
.	TRBV24-1	ATSDPTSGSPDTQY
few	TRBV2	ASISDLSSYNEQF
few	TRBV20-1	SARGGQGVGETQY
.	TRBV3-1	ASRPRGPRLETQY
few	TRBV6-5	ASSYGQGGYEQY
few	TRBV7-3	ASSLLGGKTGELF
few	TRBV20-1	SARSGDETQY
many	TRBV2	ASSEVNTEAF
.	TRBV5-1	ASSSTGTSSYEQY
once	TRBV19	ASSISSQETQY
.	TRBV27	ASNSRTSGRSSYNEQF
.	TRBV5-1	ASSPGQGLEKLF
few	TRBV20-1	SAPDRAISGNTIY
.	TRBV20-1	SATVSDQPQH
few	TRBV5-1	ASSETGGASYEQY
few	TRBV6-2/TRBV6-3	ASSYPPGQGWWAKNIQY
.	TRBV3-1	ASSHSPPRVDEQY
.	TRBV7-2	ASSLVESRWPYEQY
.	TRBV6-2/TRBV6-3	ASSYRGRGTDTQY
few	TRBV5-1	ASSSQNNEQF
few	TRBV7-9	ASTQLAGGSSQETQY
.	TRBV27	ASSSTGWDSQETQY
few	TRBV20-1	SASRVNTGELF
many	TRBV24-1	ATSDSSGGPRDEQY
many	TRBV28	ASRPGPPSGELF
.	TRBV29-1	SVSEGFSNYGYT
.	TRBV2	ASSVLGQGVTEQY
many	TRBV12-3/TRBV12-4	ASSPPGTSAGNTIY
many	TRBV20-1	SARSFSGGAREQF
few	TRBV18	ASLGQSYEQY
.	TRBV6-2/TRBV6-3	ASSSNFQGWGTEAF
few	TRBV15	ATSRDEGHRPQH
many	TRBV20-1	SAVTHNEQF